The next 24 T cell receptor beta chains were all read from a single sample in a study of T-cell reconstitution after alpha-beta-depleted transplantation in children. Unique molecular identifiers were built into the TCRbeta library. TCRdb reprocessed the PCR reads via MiXCR and lists one record per CDR3 protein. The repertoire consists of around 400,000 distinct CDR3 sequences, with 20% occurring once and the leading ten covering less than 4.5%. The material was PBMCs from the stem cell graft donor, obtained from the stem cell graft. The receptor source for this set is a human donor who donated a stem cell graft to a child with acute myeloid leukemia.

This clonotype appeared a few times. V gene TRBV27 combines with J gene TRBJ2-5, with 7 bases matching TRBD2. The V gene's germline CDR1 is MNHEY and CDR2 SMNVEV (reference sequence). The CDR3 has 15 residues. V lost 6 bases and J lost 3; bases outside the gene matches: 10. Here the CDR3 DNA reads TGTGCCAGCAGGGCCGGGACTACTTCCAAAGAGACCCAGTACTTC. It yields the protein CASRAGTTSKETQYF.

The CDR3 spells CASILGTGQRQETQYF. The CDR3 DNA follows: TGTGCCAGCATCCTCGGGACAGGACAGCGCCAAGAGACCCAGTACTTC. The chain recombines TRBV7-8 with TRBJ2-5; 8 nucleotides line up with TRBD1. Losses at the gene ends were 7 bases for V and 1 base for J; bases not matched to a gene: 11. The CDR3 length is 16 residues. Germline values: CDR1 SGHVS, CDR2 FQNEAQ.

J is TRBJ2-5 and V is TRBV29-1, with TRBD2 identical over 11 bases. Germline values: CDR1 SQVTM, CDR2 ANQGSEA. V gave up 4 bases and J gave up 4 bases; unmatched junction bases: 2. The CDR3 totals 13 residues. CDR3 bases: TGCAGCGTTGTAACTAGCGGGAGAGAGACCCAGTACTTC. Translating gives CSVVTSGRETQYF.

This clonotype turned up a few times. This rearrangement joins TRBV6-1 to TRBJ1-1; D gene unclear. Germline V gene sequence: CDR1 MNHNS, CDR2 SASEGT. Trimming shortened V by 6 bases and J by 5 bases, and 13 bases separated the two germline ends. CDR3 size: 13 residues. In nucleotides, the CDR3 is TGTGCCAGCAGCCAACTTGGGGATACTGAAGCTTTCTTT. Translated, it gives CASSQLGDTEAFF.

This clonotype has a count of ten or more. The chain couples TRBV5-1 to TRBJ2-3; 13 bases line up with TRBD2. The CDR3 is 18 amino acids. Germline V lookup: CDR1 SGHRS, CDR2 YFSETQ. The V segment lost 0 bases and the J segment 0 bases; nucleotides outside the gene matches: 4. The CDR3 reads CASSLGLAGGTSTDTQYF. Written as DNA, the CDR3 is TGCGCCAGCAGCTTGGGACTAGCGGGAGGAACTAGCACAGATACGCAGTATTTT.

The chain uses TRBV15 and TRBJ2-3; TRBD2 matches at 9 bases. V gave up 1 base and J gave up 4 bases; unmatched junction bases: 9. The CDR3 loop spans 17 amino acids. Per the germline V gene, CDR1 is LNHNV and CDR2 is YYDKDF (reference sequence). CDR3 residues: CATSRVAAGGDSDTQYF. Written as DNA, the CDR3 is TGTGCCACCAGCAGAGTAGCAGCGGGAGGAGACTCAGATACGCAGTATTTT.

The chain couples TRBV7-3 to TRBJ2-3, with D perhaps matching TRBD2 (6 bases). Germline CDR1 is SGHTA and CDR2 is FQGTGA. This CDR3 contains 15 residues. Trimming left V 3 bases short and J 0 bases short, with 10 bases between. CDR3 protein: CASSFWGVSTDTQYF. In DNA form, the CDR3 reads TGTGCCAGCAGCTTTTGGGGGGTGAGCACAGATACGCAGTATTTT.

This clonotype came up a few times. This chain joins TRBV5-5 and TRBJ2-2, with TRBD2 identical over 9 bases. V lost 4 bases and J lost 4; bases outside the gene matches: 8. Germline V gives CDR1 SGHKS, CDR2 YYEKEE (reference sequence). This CDR3 region has 16 residues. The CDR3 region has the DNA TGTGCCAGCAGCGAGTTAGCGGGAGAGAGCACCGGGGAGCTGTTTTTT. Translating it yields CASSELAGESTGELFF. The variable domain in full, with the rest retrieved from reference TRBV5-5 and TRBJ2-2, is DAGVTQSPTHLIKTRGQQVTLRCSPISGHKSVSWYQQVLGQGPQFIFQYYEKEERGRGNFPDRFSARQFPNYSSELNVNALLLGDSALYLCASSELAGESTGELFFGEGSRLTVL.

The rearrangement uses TRBV4-1 and TRBJ2-1; D not certain. Trimming left V 1 base short and J 4 bases short, with 11 bases between. The germline V gene has CDR1 MGHRA and CDR2 YSYEKL. This CDR3 region has 15 residues. In DNA form, the CDR3 reads TGCGCCAGCAGCCAAGTCCCTGACACGTACAATGAGCAGTTCTTC. Encoded protein: CASSQVPDTYNEQFF.

This clonotype was seen repeatedly, ten times or more. The CDR3 loop is CSVEVQDGQPQHF. CDR3 coding DNA: TGCAGCGTTGAAGTGCAGGACGGCCAGCCCCAGCATTTT. The rearrangement links TRBV29-1 to TRBJ1-5; D remains ambiguous. The CDR3 sequence is 13 residues long. The V gene's germline CDR1 is SQVTM and CDR2 ANQGSEA. Trimming stripped 1 base from V and 7 bases from J, with 11 bases between. Full variable domain (remainder filled in from reference TRBV29-1 and TRBJ1-5): SAVISQKPSRDICQRGTSLTIQCQVDSQVTMMFWYRQQPGQSLTLIATANQGSEATYESGFVIDKFPISRPNLTFSTLTVSNMSPEDSSIYLCSVEVQDGQPQHFGDGTRLSIL.

In this sample, this clonotype turned up a few times. The V and J genes are TRBV20-1 and TRBJ2-2; D possibly corresponds to TRBD2 (5 bases). V lost 3 bases to trimming and J lost 2 bases, with 16 bases between them. The germline V gene has CDR1 DFQATT and CDR2 SNEGSKA (reference sequence). This CDR3 region has 16 residues. In DNA, the CDR3 is TGCAGTGCTAGGGACTTTGAGGGCGCTAACACCGGGGAGCTGTTTTTT. This sequence encodes CSARDFEGANTGELFF.

This clonotype was counted only a few times. The chain carries TRBV15 and TRBJ2-1; D might be TRBD1 or TRBD2, each matching 5 bases. This CDR3 has 17 amino acids. In germline, CDR1 is LNHNV, CDR2 YYDKDF (reference sequence). Deletions cut 3 bases from V and 4 bases from J, with 19 bases between. The CDR3 sequence is CATSRPLGERSYNEQFF. The CDR3 DNA sequence: TGTGCCACCAGCAGGCCCCTGGGGGAGAGGTCTTACAATGAGCAGTTCTTC.

The chain recombines TRBV5-1 with TRBJ1-3; tentatively, D is TRBD1 (5 bases). Per the germline V gene, CDR1 is SGHRS and CDR2 is YFSETQ. V lost 0 bases and J lost 0, with 10 bases in between. CDR3 length equals 16 residues. As DNA, the CDR3 is TGCGCCAGCAGCTTGGGTGACAGCCGCTCTGGAAACACCATATATTTT. The encoded protein is CASSLGDSRSGNTIYF.

This chain uses TRBV20-1 with TRBJ2-7; D may be TRBD2 (6 bases). The CDR3 has 15 amino acids. V lost 0 bases and J lost 0, with 12 bases in between. The germline CDR1 and CDR2 sequences are DFQATT and SNEGSKA (reference sequence). The CDR3 sequence: CSARELGRSSYEQYF. CDR3 DNA: TGCAGTGCTAGAGAGTTAGGGAGGTCCTCCTACGAGCAGTACTTC.

This clonotype was counted ten times or more. The V gene is TRBV6-5, the J gene TRBJ2-7, with D tentatively TRBD1 (6 bases). This CDR3 region has 14 residues. Trimming pared 1 base from V and 1 base from J, leaving 8 bases between. The germline gives CDR1 MNHEY, CDR2 SVGAGI. For the CDR3, the DNA is TGTGCCAGCAGTTACTTAGGGGGTTCCTACGAGCAGTACTTC. Its protein product is CASSYLGGSYEQYF.

In its sample, this clonotype was seen many times. V usage is TRBV20-1 and J usage is TRBJ1-4, with 7 bases lining up with TRBD1. Germline V gene data show CDR1 as DFQATT and CDR2 as SNEGSKA (reference sequence). The CDR3 runs to 13 residues. V trimming: 5 bases; J trimming: 9 bases; junction bases outside the gene matches: 9. CDR3: CSASHRGPKKLFF. The CDR3 bases are TGCAGTGCTTCACACAGGGGACCGAAAAAACTGTTTTTT.

V usage is TRBV11-2 and J usage is TRBJ2-7; D gene uncertain. CDR3 length: 13 residues. In germline, CDR1 is SGHAT, CDR2 FQNNGV. The ends were cut back, 5 bases at V and 2 bases at J, with 10 bases in the middle. The CDR3 protein is CASSPRAPYEQYF. CDR3 coding DNA: TGTGCCAGCAGCCCGCGCGCCCCCTACGAGCAGTACTTC.

The chain couples TRBV28 to TRBJ2-7; D possibly corresponds to TRBD2 (7 bases). Trimming removed 6 bases at V and 6 bases at J, with 18 bases between. The germline gives CDR1 MDHEN, CDR2 SYDVKM. This CDR3 has 14 residues. In nucleotides, the CDR3 is TGTGCCAGCAGGGGGGGGGCCTTAGAACGCGAGCAGTACTTC. It codes for CASRGGALEREQYF.

A few counts support this clonotype. The CDR3 DNA follows: TGTGCCACCAGCATTAGGCCAGCCGCGTACAATGAGTGGCAGTTCTTC. Its translation is CATSIRPAAYNEWQFF. J is TRBJ2-1 and V is TRBV15; D ambiguous. V lost 4 bases to trimming and J lost 12 bases, with 25 bases between them. The germline gives CDR1 LNHNV, CDR2 YYDKDF (reference sequence). The CDR3 is made up of 16 amino acids. Full variable domain (missing parts from reference TRBV15 and TRBJ2-1): DAMVIQNPRYQVTQFGKPVTLSCSQTLNHNVMYWYQQKSSQAPKLLFHYYDKDFNNEADTPDNFQSRRPNTSFCFLDIRSPGLGDTAMYLCATSIRPAAYNEWQFFGPGTRLTVL.

This clonotype was seen ten or more times. The chain couples TRBV15 to TRBJ2-7, with D maybe TRBD2 (5 bases). Germline CDR1 and CDR2: LNHNV and YYDKDF (reference sequence). The CDR3 is 13 amino acids. Trimming removed 0 bases at V and 4 bases at J, with 7 bases between. The CDR3 DNA reads as TGTGCCACCAGCAGAGAGAGGGAATACGAGCAGTACTTC. Residues: CATSREREYEQYF.

This clonotype was counted at least ten times. The chain carries TRBV20-1 and TRBJ2-7; the match to TRBD1 covers 7 bases. With V trimmed by 0 bases and J by 0 bases, 8 bases remained unmatched. This CDR3 spans 16 amino acids. The germline V gene has CDR1 DFQATT and CDR2 SNEGSKA (reference sequence). The CDR3 is CSAREGAGTVSYEQYF. The CDR3 nucleotides are TGCAGTGCTAGAGAGGGCGCCGGGACAGTCTCCTACGAGCAGTACTTC.

This clonotype was seen a few times. The chain joins TRBV6-1 to TRBJ2-5; TRBD2 might be the D (5 bases). Trimming left V 6 bases short and J 5 bases short, with 13 bases between. CDR1 and CDR2 from the germline V gene are MNHNS and SASEGT. CDR3 size: 13 residues. The CDR3: CASSNLRGETQYF. The CDR3 DNA follows: TGTGCCAGCAGCAACCTCAGAGGGGAGACCCAGTACTTC.

This clonotype occurred a few times. The gene calls are TRBV4-3 and TRBJ2-3; TRBD2 agrees at 11 bases. J gave up 2 bases and V 1 base, and 5 bases lay outside the gene matches. Per germline, CDR1 LGHNA and CDR2 YSLEER. This CDR3 comprises 17 residues. CDR3 in DNA: TGCGCCAGCAGCCAAGCCCAGACTAGCGGGACCACAGATACGCAGTATTTT. Amino acids: CASSQAQTSGTTDTQYF.

This clonotype was seen only a few times. The chain uses TRBV5-8 and TRBJ2-7, with TRBD1 as a possible D gene (5 bases). This CDR3 comprises 15 residues. V lost 3 bases, J lost 3 bases, and 16 bases lay in between. Germline values: CDR1 SGHTS, CDR2 YDEGEE. The CDR3 nucleotides read TGTGCCAGCAGCTCAACTGACAGTGGCCTCTACGAGCAGTACTTC. Amino acids: CASSSTDSGLYEQYF.